Following are 19 T cell receptor beta chains from one sample sequenced in a study of cytomegalovirus exposure and HLA in healthy donors. PCR primers comprised 60 Vbeta and 13 Jbeta primers. Libraries were prepared by immunoSEQ multiplex PCR; TCRdb keeps only in-frame clonotypes and omits some of them. This table has about 78,000 clones, over 60% appearing once. Sequenced material: PBMCs. These receptors all come from a middle-aged woman in good health and CMV-seropositive.

As DNA, the CDR3 is TGTGCCAGCAGCTTAGGGGACAGGGGATTTATTACTGAAGCTTTCTTT. Residues: CASSLGDRGFITEAFF. This chain connects TRBV11-2 to TRBJ1-1, with TRBD1 matching 10 bases. With 1 base clipped from V and 5 bases from J, the junction kept 7 bases outside the gene matches. Germline V CDR1 and CDR2: SGHAT, FQNNGV. This CDR3 is 16 amino acids long.

The genes are TRBV4-1 and TRBJ2-5; weak D call: TRBD2 (6 bases). The end of the DNA aligns better with TRBJ2-7, so the J call may be wrong. Germline CDR1 and CDR2: MGHRA and YSYEKL. This CDR3 is 13 amino acids long. CDR3 region: CASSQALADEQYF. CDR3 in DNA: TGCGCCAGCAGCCAAGCACTAGCTGACGAGCAGTACTTC.

The rearrangement joins TRBV6-5 to TRBJ1-3, with 7 bases lining up with TRBD1. The CDR3 runs to 16 residues. The germline CDR1 and CDR2 sequences are MNHEY and SVGAGI. V was pared by 2 bases and J by 1 base, with 5 bases of the junction left unmatched. The CDR3: CASSYSRQGSGNTIYF. The CDR3 DNA reads as TGTGCCAGCAGTTACAGTCGACAGGGATCTGGAAACACCATATATTTT.

This sequence joins TRBV4-1 and TRBJ1-5; D gene unclear. This CDR3 region has 15 residues. V was pared by 1 base and J by 1 base, with 8 bases between. Germline V gene data show CDR1 as MGHRA and CDR2 as YSYEKL. The CDR3, as DNA: TGCGCCAGCAGCCAAGCGGTGCTAAGCAATCAGCCCCAGCATTTT. It yields the protein CASSQAVLSNQPQHF.

This clone was counted a single time. The chain couples TRBV30 to TRBJ1-3; D not resolved. Trimming removed 2 bases at V and 0 bases at J, with 2 bases between. The CDR3 covers 12 residues. Germline V gene sequence: CDR1 GTSNPN, CDR2 SVGIG (reference sequence). The CDR3 region is CAWSLSGNTIYF. The CDR3 DNA reads TGTGCCTGGAGTCTCTCTGGAAACACCATATATTTT.

V is TRBV23-1 and J is TRBJ1-1; maybe TRBD1 (5 bases). TRBV23-1 is an open reading frame whose function is uncertain. The germline V and J ends were trimmed by 2 bases and 4 bases, with 8 bases remaining between them. The CDR3 runs 13 residues. CDR3 amino acids: CASSQEGATEAFF. The CDR3 DNA reads TGCGCCAGCAGTCAAGAAGGGGCCACTGAAGCTTTCTTT.

This clone was seen a few times. The chain joins TRBV9 to TRBJ1-2; a weak D match, TRBD1 (6 bases). Deletions cut 4 bases from V and 5 bases from J, with 12 bases between. From germline, CDR1 is SGDLS and CDR2 YYNGEE. The CDR3 runs to 13 residues. The DNA for the CDR3 is TGTGCCAGCAGCAAAGAGGGGGGGTATGGCTACACCTTC. Residues: CASSKEGGYGYTF.

J is TRBJ2-1 and V is TRBV6-1; D not certain. Trimming shortened V by 1 base and J by 10 bases, and 11 bases separated the two germline ends. The CDR3 covers 13 residues. The germline V gene encodes CDR1 MNHNS and CDR2 SASEGT. DNA of the CDR3: TGTGCCAGCAGTGAAGACCGAACCCGGGAGCAGTTCTTC. Protein sequence: CASSEDRTREQFF.

V usage is TRBV7-8 and J usage is TRBJ1-6, with D tentatively TRBD1 (6 bases). Germline CDR1 SGHVS, CDR2 FQNEAQ. The germline V and J ends were trimmed by 5 bases and 6 bases, with 17 bases remaining between them. The CDR3 loop spans 16 amino acids. Here the CDR3 reads CASSSVVWDTNSPLHF. The CDR3 nucleotides are TGTGCCAGCAGCAGTGTTGTTTGGGACACTAATTCACCCCTCCACTTT.

The chain uses TRBV30 and TRBJ2-1, with no clear D. V gave up 0 bases and J gave up 0 bases, with 9 bases separating them. The CDR3 is 15 residues long. Per the germline V gene, CDR1 is GTSNPN and CDR2 is SVGIG (reference sequence). CDR3 residues: CAWSVGLPSYNEQFF. The CDR3 DNA is TGTGCCTGGAGTGTCGGGTTACCCTCCTACAATGAGCAGTTCTTC.

The chain is built from TRBV6-5 and TRBJ2-6; a possible D gene is TRBD1 (6 bases). The CDR3 is made up of 16 amino acids. With 4 bases removed from V and 0 bases from J, the gap between germline ends came to 10 bases. The germline V gene has CDR1 MNHEY and CDR2 SVGAGI. The CDR3 spells CASSLIRGSGANVLTF. CDR3 nucleotides: TGTGCCAGCAGTTTAATCAGGGGCTCTGGGGCCAACGTCCTGACTTTC.

This clone was recorded once. For the CDR3, the DNA is TGTGCCAGCAGGAGGGAGGACTATGGCTACACCTTC. Encoded protein: CASRREDYGYTF. The gene calls are TRBV2 and TRBJ1-2; D call uncertain. Deletions cut 6 bases from V and 3 bases from J, with 8 bases between. From germline, CDR1 is SNHLY and CDR2 FYNNEI. The CDR3 covers 12 residues.

The chain has TRBV7-2 and TRBJ1-1; tentatively, D is TRBD1 (6 bases). The CDR3 totals 15 residues. Germline V lookup: CDR1 SGHTA, CDR2 FQGNSA. Trimming took 1 base from V and 4 from J, leaving 13 bases between them. CDR3 in amino acids: CASSLEQGFSTEAFF. The DNA of the CDR3 is TGTGCCAGCAGCTTAGAGCAGGGGTTTAGCACTGAAGCTTTCTTT.

The chain has TRBV5-6 and TRBJ1-1; no clear D. Germline CDR1 and CDR2: SGHDT and YYEEEE. The V end was cut by 0 bases, the J end by 1 base, with 10 bases between. The CDR3 extends over 15 amino acids. In nucleotides, the CDR3 is TGTGCCAGCAGCTTGGGGTTGGCGGGGAACACTGAAGCTTTCTTT. Translating it yields CASSLGLAGNTEAFF. Full variable domain (remainder filled in from reference TRBV5-6 and TRBJ1-1): DAGVTQSPTHLIKTRGQQVTLRCSPKSGHDTVSWYQQALGQGPQFIFQYYEEEERQRGNFPDRFSGHQFPNYSSELNVNALLLGDSALYLCASSLGLAGNTEAFFGQGTRLTVV.

V usage is TRBV5-4 and J usage is TRBJ2-5; 9 positions agree with TRBD2. Looked up from germline, CDR1 is SGHNT and CDR2 is YYREEE (reference sequence). The J segment lost 5 bases and the V segment lost 2 bases, leaving 7 bases of the junction unmatched. The CDR3 has 15 residues. This chain's CDR3 is CASSFSGSPQETQYF. In DNA, the CDR3 is TGTGCCAGCAGCTTTAGCGGGAGCCCCCAGGAGACCCAGTACTTC. Together with reference TRBV5-4 and TRBJ2-5, the CDR3 gives the full variable domain: ETGVTQSPTHLIKTRGQQVTLRCSSQSGHNTVSWYQQALGQGPQFIFQYYREEENGRGNFPPRFSGLQFPNYSSELNVNALELDDSALYLCASSFSGSPQETQYFGPGTRLLVL.

CDR3 DNA: TGTGCCTGGAGTGTAGACACCCCATATGGCTACACCTTC. Encoded protein: CAWSVDTPYGYTF. V usage is TRBV30 and J usage is TRBJ1-2; D remains ambiguous. The CDR3 has 13 amino acids. V lost 0 bases to trimming and J lost 5 bases, with 10 bases between them. Germline V gives CDR1 GTSNPN, CDR2 SVGIG (reference sequence).

This clone appeared once. The chain joins TRBV30 to TRBJ1-1; D unclear. Germline V gene lookup returns CDR1 GTSNPN and CDR2 SVGIG (reference sequence). The CDR3 contains 14 residues. Trimming stripped 3 bases from V and 5 bases from J, with 16 bases between. The CDR3, as DNA: TGTGCCTGGAGCCCGGGAATGGATGGGACTGAAGCTTTCTTT. Its protein is CAWSPGMDGTEAFF.

This clone is termed medium-sized. V gene TRBV7-9 combines with J gene TRBJ1-1; tentatively, D is TRBD1 (5 bases). The CDR3 is 16 amino acids. Looked up from germline, CDR1 is SEHNR and CDR2 is FQNEAQ (reference sequence). V lost 5 bases, J lost 0 bases, and 16 bases lay in between. The CDR3, as DNA: TGTGCCAGCAGCCCAGGAGAAGGGGAATTGAACACTGAAGCTTTCTTT. This codes for CASSPGEGELNTEAFF.

The chain carries TRBV5-4 and TRBJ1-6; D perhaps matches TRBD1 (5 bases). The V gene lost 3 bases and the J gene lost 5 bases, with 6 bases spanning the gap. Germline values: CDR1 SGHNT, CDR2 YYREEE (reference sequence). This CDR3 region has 13 residues. The CDR3 nucleotides read TGTGCCAGCAGCTCGACAGATAATTCACCCCTCCACTTT. As protein: CASSSTDNSPLHF.